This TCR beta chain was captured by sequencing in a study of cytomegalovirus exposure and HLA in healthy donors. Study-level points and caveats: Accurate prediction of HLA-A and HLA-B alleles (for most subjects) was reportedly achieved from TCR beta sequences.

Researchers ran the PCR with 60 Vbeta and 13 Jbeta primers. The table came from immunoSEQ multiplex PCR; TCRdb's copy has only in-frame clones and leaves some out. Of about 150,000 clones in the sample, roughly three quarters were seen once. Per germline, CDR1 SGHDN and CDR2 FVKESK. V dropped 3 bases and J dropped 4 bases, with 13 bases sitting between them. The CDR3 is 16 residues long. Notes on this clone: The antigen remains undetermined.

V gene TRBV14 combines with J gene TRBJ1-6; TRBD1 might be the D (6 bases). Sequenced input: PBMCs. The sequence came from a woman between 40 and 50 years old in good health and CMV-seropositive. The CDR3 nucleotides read TGTGCCAGCAGCCATGGACAGCTGATTTATAATTCACCCCTCCACTTT. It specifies CASSHGQLIYNSPLHF.